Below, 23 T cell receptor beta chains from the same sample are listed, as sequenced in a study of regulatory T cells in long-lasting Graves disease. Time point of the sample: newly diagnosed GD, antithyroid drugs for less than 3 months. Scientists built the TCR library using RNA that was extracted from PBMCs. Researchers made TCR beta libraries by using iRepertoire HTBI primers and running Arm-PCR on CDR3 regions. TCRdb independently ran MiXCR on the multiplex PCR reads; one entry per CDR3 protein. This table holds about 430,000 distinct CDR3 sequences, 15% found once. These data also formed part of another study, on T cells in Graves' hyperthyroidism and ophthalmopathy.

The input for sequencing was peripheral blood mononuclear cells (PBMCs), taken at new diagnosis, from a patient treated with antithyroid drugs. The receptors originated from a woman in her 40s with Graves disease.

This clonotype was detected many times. The CDR3 DNA reads TGTGCCAGCGGTAACGGTGCAACTAATGAAAAACTGTTTTTT. Translated: CASGNGATNEKLFF. The chain employs TRBV11-2 and TRBJ1-4; no definite D call. CDR3 length: 14 residues. The germline V gene encodes CDR1 SGHAT and CDR2 FQNNGV. With 8 bases removed from V and 0 bases from J, the gap between germline ends came to 10 bases. Full variable domain (remainder filled in from reference TRBV11-2 and TRBJ1-4): EAGVAQSPRYKIIEKRQSVAFWCNPISGHATLYWYQQILGQGPKLLIQFQNNGVVDDSQLPKDRFSAERLKGVDSTLKIQPAKLEDSAVYLCASGNGATNEKLFFGSGTQLSVL.

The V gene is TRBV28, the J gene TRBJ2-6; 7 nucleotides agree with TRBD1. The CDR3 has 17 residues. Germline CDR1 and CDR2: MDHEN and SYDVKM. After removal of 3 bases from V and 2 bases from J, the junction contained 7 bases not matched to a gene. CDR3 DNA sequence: TGTGCCAGCAGTTTGCACAGGGGTTCTGCTGGGGCCAACGTCCTGACTTTC. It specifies CASSLHRGSAGANVLTF.

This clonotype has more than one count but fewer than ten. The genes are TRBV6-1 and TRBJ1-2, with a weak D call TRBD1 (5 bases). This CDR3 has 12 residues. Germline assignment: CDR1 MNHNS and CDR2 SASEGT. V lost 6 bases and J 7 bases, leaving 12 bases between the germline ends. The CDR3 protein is CASRGSGGGYTF. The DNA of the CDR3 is TGTGCCAGCAGAGGGTCCGGGGGTGGCTACACCTTC.

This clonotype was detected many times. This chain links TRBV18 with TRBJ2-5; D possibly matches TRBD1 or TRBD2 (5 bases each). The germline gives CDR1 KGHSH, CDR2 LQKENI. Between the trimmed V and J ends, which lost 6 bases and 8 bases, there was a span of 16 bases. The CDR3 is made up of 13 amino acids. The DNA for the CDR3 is TGTGCCAGCTCGGGGGACGGAGGTTACACCCAGTACTTC. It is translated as CASSGDGGYTQYF.

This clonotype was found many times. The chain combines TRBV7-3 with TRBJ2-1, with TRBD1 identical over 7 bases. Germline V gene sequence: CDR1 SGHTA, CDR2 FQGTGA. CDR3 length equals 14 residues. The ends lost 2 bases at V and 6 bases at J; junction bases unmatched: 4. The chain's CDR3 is CASSLDGTANEQFF. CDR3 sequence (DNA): TGTGCCAGCAGCTTAGACGGGACAGCCAATGAGCAGTTCTTC.

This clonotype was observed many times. CDR3 sequence (DNA): TGTGCTAGTGGTCCGCCGGGGGCGTACCAGCCCCAGCATTTT. It yields the protein CASGPPGAYQPQHF. V is TRBV12-5 and J is TRBJ1-5; a weak D match, TRBD1 (6 bases). The CDR3 is made up of 14 amino acids. Trimming took 5 bases from V and 7 from J, leaving 15 bases between them. The germline gives CDR1 LGHNT, CDR2 FRNRAP.

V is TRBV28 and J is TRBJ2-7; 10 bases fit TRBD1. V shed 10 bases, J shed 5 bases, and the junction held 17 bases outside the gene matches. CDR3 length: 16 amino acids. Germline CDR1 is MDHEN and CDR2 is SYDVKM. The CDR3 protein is CATKSWGRTGGDEQYF. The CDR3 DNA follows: TGTGCCACCAAAAGTTGGGGGAGGACAGGGGGGGACGAGCAGTACTTC.

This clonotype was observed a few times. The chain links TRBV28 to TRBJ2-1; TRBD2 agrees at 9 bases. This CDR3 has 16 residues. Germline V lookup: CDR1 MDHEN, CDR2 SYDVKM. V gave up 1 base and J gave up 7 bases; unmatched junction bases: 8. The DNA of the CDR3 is TGTGCCAGCAGTTTATATGGCGGGAGGGCCAGGAATGAGCAGTTCTTC. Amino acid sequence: CASSLYGGRARNEQFF. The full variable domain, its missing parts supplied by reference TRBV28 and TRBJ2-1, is DVKVTQSSRYLVKRTGEKVFLECVQDMDHENMFWYRQDPGLGLRLIYFSYDVKMKEKGDIPEGYSVSREKKERFSLILESASTNQTSMYLCASSLYGGRARNEQFFGPGTRLTVL.

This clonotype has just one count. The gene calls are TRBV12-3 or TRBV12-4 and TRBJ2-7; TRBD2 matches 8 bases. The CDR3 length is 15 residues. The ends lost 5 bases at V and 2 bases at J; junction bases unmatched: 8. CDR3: CASSPRGGQTYEQYF. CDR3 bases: TGTGCCAGCAGTCCCCGGGGGGGACAAACCTACGAGCAGTACTTC.

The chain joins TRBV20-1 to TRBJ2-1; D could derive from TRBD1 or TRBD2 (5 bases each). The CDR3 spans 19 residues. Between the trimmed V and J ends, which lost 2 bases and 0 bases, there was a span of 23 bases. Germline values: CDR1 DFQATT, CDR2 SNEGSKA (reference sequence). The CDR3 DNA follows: TGCAGTGCTAGATCCTTTAGAGCGGCAAAAGGGGACTCCTACAATGAGCAGTTCTTC. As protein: CSARSFRAAKGDSYNEQFF.

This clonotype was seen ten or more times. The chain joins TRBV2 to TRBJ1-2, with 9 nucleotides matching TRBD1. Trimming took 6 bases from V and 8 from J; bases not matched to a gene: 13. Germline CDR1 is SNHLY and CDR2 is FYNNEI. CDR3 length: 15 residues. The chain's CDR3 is CASRVGSWDRDGYTF. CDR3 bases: TGTGCCAGCAGAGTCGGGAGTTGGGACAGGGACGGCTACACCTTC.

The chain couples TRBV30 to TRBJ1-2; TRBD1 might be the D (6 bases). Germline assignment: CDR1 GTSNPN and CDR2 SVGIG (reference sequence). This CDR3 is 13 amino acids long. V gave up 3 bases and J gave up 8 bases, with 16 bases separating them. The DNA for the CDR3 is TGTGCCTGGAGCCTTAGGACAGTTTCCGGCTACACCTTC. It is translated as CAWSLRTVSGYTF.

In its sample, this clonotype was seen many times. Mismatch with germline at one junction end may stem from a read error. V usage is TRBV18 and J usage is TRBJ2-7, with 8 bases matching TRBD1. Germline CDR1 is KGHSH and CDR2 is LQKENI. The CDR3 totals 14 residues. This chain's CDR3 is CASSPPDRVYEQYF. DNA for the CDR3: TGCGCCAGCAGCCCACCGGACAGGGTTTACGAGCAGTACTTC.

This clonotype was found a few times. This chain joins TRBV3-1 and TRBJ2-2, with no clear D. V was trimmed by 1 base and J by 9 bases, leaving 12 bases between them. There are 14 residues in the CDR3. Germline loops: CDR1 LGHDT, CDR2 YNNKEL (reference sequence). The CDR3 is CASSQGGLDRELFF. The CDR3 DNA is TGTGCCAGCAGCCAAGGAGGTTTGGACCGGGAGCTGTTTTTT.

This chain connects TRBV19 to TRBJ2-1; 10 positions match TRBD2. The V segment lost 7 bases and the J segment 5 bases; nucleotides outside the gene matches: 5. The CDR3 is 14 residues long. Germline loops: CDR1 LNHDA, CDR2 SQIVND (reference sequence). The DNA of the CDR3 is TGTGCCAGTAAACTACTAGCGGGACACAATGAGCAGTTCTTC. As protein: CASKLLAGHNEQFF. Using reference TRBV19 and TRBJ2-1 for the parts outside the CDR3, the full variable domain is DGGITQSPKYLFRKEGQNVTLSCEQNLNHDAMYWYRQDPGQGLRLIYYSQIVNDFQKGDIAEGYSVSREKKESFPLTVTSAQKNPTAFYLCASKLLAGHNEQFFGPGTRLTVL.

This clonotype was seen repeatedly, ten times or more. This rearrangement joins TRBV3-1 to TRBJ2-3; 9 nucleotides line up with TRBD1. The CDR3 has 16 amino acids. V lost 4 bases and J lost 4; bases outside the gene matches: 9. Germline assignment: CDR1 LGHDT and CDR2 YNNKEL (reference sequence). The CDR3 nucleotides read TGTGCCAGCAGCCCCCTCCCGGGACAGGGCGCAGATACGCAGTATTTT. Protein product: CASSPLPGQGADTQYF.

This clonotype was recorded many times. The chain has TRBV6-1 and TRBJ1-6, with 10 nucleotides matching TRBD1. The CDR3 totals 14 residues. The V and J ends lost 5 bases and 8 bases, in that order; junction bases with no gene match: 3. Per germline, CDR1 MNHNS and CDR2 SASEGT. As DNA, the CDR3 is TGTGCCAGCAGTAGGGACAGGGGTTATTCACCCCTCCACTTT. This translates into CASSRDRGYSPLHF.

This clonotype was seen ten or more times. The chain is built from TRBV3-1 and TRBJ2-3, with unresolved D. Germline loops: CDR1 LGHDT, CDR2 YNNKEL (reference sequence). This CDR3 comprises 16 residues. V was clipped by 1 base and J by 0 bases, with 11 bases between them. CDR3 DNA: TGTGCCAGCAGCCAAGCAGGAGACGGTAGCACAGATACGCAGTATTTT. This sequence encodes CASSQAGDGSTDTQYF.

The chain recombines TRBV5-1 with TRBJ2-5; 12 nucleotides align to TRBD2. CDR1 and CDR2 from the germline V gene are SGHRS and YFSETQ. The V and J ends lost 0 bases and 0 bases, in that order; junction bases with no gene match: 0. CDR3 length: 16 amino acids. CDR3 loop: CASSLGLAGDQETQYF. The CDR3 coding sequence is TGCGCCAGCAGCTTGGGACTAGCGGGAGACCAAGAGACCCAGTACTTC.

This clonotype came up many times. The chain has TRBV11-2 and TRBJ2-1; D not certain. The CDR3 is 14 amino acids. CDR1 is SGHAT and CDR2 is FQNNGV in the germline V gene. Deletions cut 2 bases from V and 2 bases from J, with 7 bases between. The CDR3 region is CASSLINPYNEQFF. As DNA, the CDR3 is TGTGCCAGCAGCTTAATCAATCCCTACAATGAGCAGTTCTTC.

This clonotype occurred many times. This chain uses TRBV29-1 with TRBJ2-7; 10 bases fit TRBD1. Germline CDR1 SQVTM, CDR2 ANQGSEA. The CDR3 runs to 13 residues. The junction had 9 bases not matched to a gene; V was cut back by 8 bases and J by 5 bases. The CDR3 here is CSIPRDRGNEQYF. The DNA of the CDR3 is TGCAGCATTCCCCGGGACAGGGGCAACGAGCAGTACTTC.

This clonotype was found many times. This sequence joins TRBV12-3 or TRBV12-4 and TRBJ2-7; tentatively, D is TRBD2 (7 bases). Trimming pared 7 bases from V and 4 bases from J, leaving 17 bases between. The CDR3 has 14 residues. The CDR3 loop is CASNPGGLVYEQYF. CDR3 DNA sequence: TGTGCCAGCAATCCCGGGGGGCTAGTTTACGAGCAGTACTTC.

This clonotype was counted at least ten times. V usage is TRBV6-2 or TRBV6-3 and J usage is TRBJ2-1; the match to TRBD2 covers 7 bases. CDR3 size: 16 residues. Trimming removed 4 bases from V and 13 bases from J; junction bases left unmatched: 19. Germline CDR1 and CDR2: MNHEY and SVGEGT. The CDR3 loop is CASSSSRDSSAGAQFF. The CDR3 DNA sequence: TGTGCCAGCAGTTCTTCCCGGGACTCTTCGGCGGGAGCTCAGTTCTTC.